The clone carrying this TCR beta chain has at least ten counts. RNA transcripts provided the source from which TCR beta CDR3 regions were amplified. TCR CDR3 underwent first-round RT-PCR with the HTBI primer set. In TCRdb, the multiplex PCR reads were re-called with MiXCR into one record per CDR3 protein. The sample yields about 58,000 distinct CDR3 sequences, 40% to 55% seen once. This record belongs to a study of T cells in Graves' hyperthyroidism and ophthalmopathy. Germline lookup yields CDR1 SGHNT and CDR2 YYREEE (reference sequence). The CDR3 sequence is 14 residues long. J lost 4 bases, V lost 4 bases, and 4 bases had no gene match.

Sample: blood. V usage is TRBV5-4 and J usage is TRBJ1-3; 8 bases align to TRBD1. This TCR was sampled from a woman in her twenties or thirties with Graves' ophthalmopathy. For the CDR3, the DNA is TGTGCCAGCAGCGCCGGGACAGGCGGAAACACCATATATTTT. It encodes CASSAGTGGNTIYF. Filled out from reference TRBV5-4 and TRBJ1-3, the complete variable domain reads ETGVTQSPTHLIKTRGQQVTLRCSSQSGHNTVSWYQQALGQGPQFIFQYYREEENGRGNFPPRFSGLQFPNYSSELNVNALELDDSALYLCASSAGTGGNTIYFGEGSWLTVV.